The 26 T cell receptor beta chains below come from one sample, sequenced in a study of Ad26.COV2.S vaccination and SARS-CoV-2 variants. Repertoires were generated with immunoSEQ multiplex PCR, while TCRdb's copy carries only in-frame clones and drops some. Of about half a million clones listed, roughly nine tenths are singletons. Treatment given: roughly 18 received Ad26.COV2.S at low or high dose, single or two shots; five or six received placebo; per-sample allocation not given. All samples were drawn on day 63, counting from the first vaccine or placebo injection. The sample here was peripheral blood, taken in a trial of Ad26.COV2.S vaccine versus placebo. All receptors come from a person between 18 and 65 years old who received the Ad26.COV2.S COVID-19 vaccine or a placebo.

The CDR3 sequence is CASSENWNNQPQHF. The CDR3 DNA follows: TGTGCCAGCAGTGAAAACTGGAACAATCAGCCCCAGCATTTT. The chain joins TRBV25-1 to TRBJ1-5; D is undetermined. Germline V lookup: CDR1 MGHDK, CDR2 SYGVNS. Trimming left V 2 bases short and J 3 bases short, with 8 bases between. The CDR3 loop spans 14 amino acids.

Notes on this clone: Other nucleotide sequences from this sample produce the same CDR3. The chain uses TRBV3-1 (or the pseudogene TRBV3-2) and TRBJ2-6, with 7 nucleotides matching TRBD1. This CDR3 region has 16 residues. V was clipped by 1 base and J by 4 bases; unmatched bases: 4. Germline V gene sequence: CDR1 LGHDT, CDR2 YNNKEL (reference sequence). The CDR3 loop is CASSQGTGSGANVLTF. Here the CDR3 DNA reads TGTGCCAGCAGCCAAGGGACAGGTTCCGGGGCCAACGTCCTGACTTTC.

This chain uses TRBV11-2 with TRBJ1-1; D call uncertain. Germline V CDR1 and CDR2: SGHAT, FQNNGV. The V end lost 0 bases, the J end lost 4 bases, and 12 bases lay between the germline ends. The CDR3 spans 15 residues. The CDR3 bases are TGTGCCAGCAGCTTAGAAGTCAGTATCTCCACTGAAGCTTTCTTT. Translating gives CASSLEVSISTEAFF. The full variable domain, its missing parts supplied by reference TRBV11-2 and TRBJ1-1, is EAGVAQSPRYKIIEKRQSVAFWCNPISGHATLYWYQQILGQGPKLLIQFQNNGVVDDSQLPKDRFSAERLKGVDSTLKIQPAKLEDSAVYLCASSLEVSISTEAFFGQGTRLTVV.

The chain links TRBV6-5 to TRBJ2-3; TRBD1 matches 7 bases. The J segment lost 1 base and the V segment lost 0 bases, leaving 1 base of the junction unmatched. Germline V gene lookup returns CDR1 MNHEY and CDR2 SVGAGI. This CDR3 is built from 15 residues. The CDR3 is CASSYSGTGTDTQYF. DNA of the CDR3: TGTGCCAGCAGTTACTCTGGGACAGGCACAGATACGCAGTATTTT.

The V call is TRBV29-1, the J call TRBJ1-1; D is unresolved. The CDR3 has 10 amino acids. The V gene's germline CDR1 is SQVTM and CDR2 ANQGSEA. V dropped 7 bases and J dropped 2 bases, with 5 bases sitting between them. CDR3 DNA sequence: TGCAGCGCCGTAAACACTGAAGCTTTCTTT. The encoded protein is CSAVNTEAFF.

The chain uses TRBV19 and TRBJ1-5; TRBD1 agrees at 7 bases. The CDR3 spans 17 residues. CDR1 is LNHDA and CDR2 is SQIVND in the germline V gene (reference sequence). The V segment lost 3 bases and the J segment 5 bases; nucleotides outside the gene matches: 13. The CDR3 sequence is CASSISGTVRPYQPQHF. The CDR3 nucleotides read TGTGCCAGTAGTATCAGCGGGACAGTGCGGCCCTATCAGCCCCAGCATTTT.

This clone has just one count. The V and J genes are TRBV6-5 and TRBJ1-6; D gene uncertain. The V gene's germline CDR1 is MNHEY and CDR2 SVGAGI. The CDR3 has 16 amino acids. Trimming took off 0 bases at V and 7 bases at J, with 13 bases between the two ends. CDR3: CASSYSWARRNSPLHF. Here the CDR3 DNA reads TGTGCCAGCAGTTACTCTTGGGCCAGACGGAATTCACCCCTCCACTTT.

The rearrangement uses TRBV7-9 and TRBJ2-1; no reliable D call. The ends were cut back, 2 bases at V and 6 bases at J, with 8 bases in the middle. The germline CDR1 and CDR2 sequences are SEHNR and FQNEAQ (reference sequence). The CDR3 runs to 13 residues. DNA for the CDR3: TGTGCCAGCAGCTTACCTCCAGGCAATGAGCAGTTCTTC. Translated: CASSLPPGNEQFF. The full variable domain, its missing parts supplied by reference TRBV7-9 and TRBJ2-1, is DTGVSQNPRHKITKRGQNVTFRCDPISEHNRLYWYRQTLGQGPEFLTYFQNEAQLEKSRLLSDRFSAERPKGSFSTLEIQRTEQGDSAMYLCASSLPPGNEQFFGPGTRLTVL.

The V gene is TRBV10-1, the J gene TRBJ2-1, with 8 nucleotides matching TRBD2. The CDR3 runs to 16 residues. The germline V gene encodes CDR1 WNHNN and CDR2 SYGVQD (reference sequence). V dropped 4 bases and J dropped 2; count of bases not matched to a gene: 7. In DNA form, the CDR3 reads TGCGCCAGCAGTGTCTCCGGGAGGGGAGCCTACAATGAGCAGTTCTTC. It is translated as CASSVSGRGAYNEQFF.

This clone was counted once. The chain joins TRBV9 to TRBJ1-1; unclear D gene. Trimming shortened V by 4 bases and J by 1 base, and 11 bases separated the two germline ends. There are 14 residues in the CDR3. Per germline, CDR1 SGDLS and CDR2 YYNGEE. The DNA for the CDR3 is TGTGCCAGCAGCTCGACACGACAGAACACTGAAGCTTTCTTT. Its translation is CASSSTRQNTEAFF.

This chain links TRBV5-5 with TRBJ1-5; perhaps TRBD1 as D (6 bases). Germline V gives CDR1 SGHKS, CDR2 YYEKEE (reference sequence). Trimming took off 3 bases at V and 4 bases at J, with 14 bases between the two ends. This CDR3 region has 15 residues. CDR3 coding DNA: TGTGCCAGCAGCTCGGGGGCGACTTATAATCAGCCCCAGCATTTT. Protein product: CASSSGATYNQPQHF.

The V and J genes are TRBV29-1 and TRBJ1-3; tentative D call: TRBD1 (5 bases). Trimming took 6 bases from V and 1 from J, leaving 19 bases between them. Germline CDR1 SQVTM, CDR2 ANQGSEA. The CDR3 totals 16 residues. CDR3 in amino acids: CSVRDGSHYSGNTIYF. Here the CDR3 DNA reads TGCAGCGTCCGGGACGGCTCCCACTATTCTGGAAACACCATATATTTT.

The chain joins TRBV7-2 to TRBJ2-7; 7 nucleotides match TRBD1. Germline values: CDR1 SGHTA, CDR2 FQGNSA. This CDR3 contains 15 residues. V shed 1 base, J shed 0 bases, and the junction held 3 bases outside the gene matches. The CDR3, as DNA: TGTGCCAGCAGCTTAGAGGACAGGAGCTCCTACGAGCAGTACTTC. Its translation is CASSLEDRSSYEQYF.

Concerning this clone itself: The junction departs from the called germline gene at one end, perhaps through a read error. In DNA, the CDR3 is TGTGCCAGCAGGTCCACAACGGGACAGGTTGAATTC. It yields the protein CASRSTTGQVEF. The J gene is TRBJ2-7, the V gene TRBV28; 8 bases match TRBD1. The germline V gene has CDR1 MDHEN and CDR2 SYDVKM. This CDR3 is built from 12 residues.

This clone appeared a single time. Other DNA sequences within the sample encode an identical CDR3. The chain links TRBV7-9 to TRBJ1-1, with D possibly matching TRBD1 (5 bases). The CDR3 is 11 amino acids. The V and J ends lost 5 bases and 7 bases respectively, with 8 bases between them. Germline assignment: CDR1 SEHNR and CDR2 FQNEAQ (reference sequence). Written as DNA, the CDR3 is TGTGCCAGCAGCCTGGGGCGTGAAGCTTTCTTT. This encodes CASSLGREAFF.

The rearrangement links TRBV9 to TRBJ2-1; D is ambiguous. V was cut by 4 bases and J by 3 bases, with 20 bases left in between. The CDR3 consists of 17 residues. CDR1 is SGDLS and CDR2 is YYNGEE in the germline V gene. CDR3 in DNA: TGTGCCAGCAGCACTACCCCTGGACCCCGCGGCTACAATGAGCAGTTCTTC. It specifies CASSTTPGPRGYNEQFF. Complete variable domain (other parts from reference TRBV9 and TRBJ2-1): DSGVTQTPKHLITATGQRVTLRCSPRSGDLSVYWYQQSLDQGLQFLIQYYNGEERAKGNILERFSAQQFPDLHSELNLSSLELGDSALYFCASSTTPGPRGYNEQFFGPGTRLTVL.

The CDR3 DNA sequence: TGTGCCAGCAGTTTATACCCCTATGCAACTAATGAAAAACTGTTTTTT. It codes for CASSLYPYATNEKLFF. The chain is built from TRBV27 and TRBJ1-4; D gene uncertain. The CDR3 is 16 residues long. The V gene lost 1 base and the J gene lost 0 bases, with 9 bases spanning the gap. Per the germline V gene, CDR1 is MNHEY and CDR2 is SMNVEV (reference sequence).

The chain uses TRBV18 and TRBJ1-5, with 9 bases fitting TRBD1. Losses at the gene ends were 5 bases for V and 2 bases for J; bases not matched to a gene: 7. This CDR3 spans 16 amino acids. The germline gives CDR1 KGHSH, CDR2 LQKENI. CDR3 residues: CASSFTGGRGNQPQHF. The CDR3 DNA is TGTGCCAGCTCATTCACAGGGGGCCGGGGCAATCAGCCCCAGCATTTT.

This clone was observed a few times. V usage is TRBV5-1 and J usage is TRBJ1-2, with D possibly matching TRBD1 (5 bases). The V end was cut by 0 bases, the J end by 7 bases, with 13 bases between. From germline, CDR1 is SGHRS and CDR2 YFSETQ. CDR3 length equals 14 residues. In nucleotides, the CDR3 is TGCGCCAGCAGCTTGGCAGGAGGGGTTGGTGGCTACACCTTC. This translates into CASSLAGGVGGYTF.

This sequence joins TRBV3-1 (or the pseudogene TRBV3-2) and TRBJ1-2; no firm D call. The V end lost 1 base, the J end lost 7 bases, and 10 bases lay between the germline ends. CDR1 and CDR2 from the germline V gene are LGHDT and YNNKEL (reference sequence). The CDR3 consists of 13 residues. CDR3 region: CASSQVKGPGYTF. CDR3 bases: TGTGCCAGCAGCCAAGTGAAGGGTCCTGGCTACACCTTC.

The DNA of the CDR3 is TGTGCCAGTAGTAGGACAGCGTCGGCTAGTGAAGCTTTCTTT. It is translated as CASSRTASASEAFF. The chain is built from TRBV19 and TRBJ1-1; D might be TRBD1 (6 bases). The CDR3 covers 14 residues. V lost 4 bases and J lost 7, with 16 bases in between. Germline-derived CDR1 and CDR2 are LNHDA and SQIVND (reference sequence). Together with reference TRBV19 and TRBJ1-1, the CDR3 gives the full variable domain: DGGITQSPKYLFRKEGQNVTLSCEQNLNHDAMYWYRQDPGQGLRLIYYSQIVNDFQKGDIAEGYSVSREKKESFPLTVTSAQKNPTAFYLCASSRTASASEAFFGQGTRLTVV.

V is TRBV4-3 and J is TRBJ1-5, with D unresolved. The V gene's germline CDR1 is LGHNA and CDR2 YSLEER. V lost 0 bases and J lost 4, with 13 bases in between. This CDR3 is 16 amino acids long. The CDR3 here is CASSQDSGQYNQPQHF. CDR3 sequence (DNA): TGCGCCAGCAGCCAAGATAGCGGCCAGTATAATCAGCCCCAGCATTTT.

The chain is built from TRBV27 and TRBJ2-5; D ambiguous. CDR1 and CDR2 from the germline V gene are MNHEY and SMNVEV (reference sequence). The germline V and J ends were trimmed by 3 bases and 5 bases, with 13 bases remaining between them. CDR3 length equals 14 residues. CDR3 loop: CASSLRISVETQYF. Written as DNA, the CDR3 is TGTGCCAGCAGTTTGCGGATATCGGTCGAGACCCAGTACTTC.

V and J are TRBV12-5 and TRBJ2-3; maybe TRBD2 (6 bases). Per the germline V gene, CDR1 is LGHNT and CDR2 is FRNRAP. Trimming took 6 bases from V and 10 from J, leaving 20 bases between them. There are 14 residues in the CDR3. This CDR3 reads CASGPERAAGSQYF. The CDR3 DNA sequence: TGTGCTAGTGGGCCCGAGCGGGCCGCAGGTTCGCAGTATTTT.

The chain has TRBV3-1 (or the pseudogene TRBV3-2) and TRBJ1-6, with D hard to call. Germline CDR1 reads LGHDT; CDR2 reads YNNKEL (reference sequence). With 2 bases removed from V and 7 bases from J, the gap between germline ends came to 9 bases. This CDR3 has 14 residues. The CDR3 spells CASSQNAGNSPLHF. Here the CDR3 DNA reads TGTGCCAGCAGCCAAAACGCGGGAAATTCACCCCTCCACTTT.

The chain recombines TRBV3-1 (or the pseudogene TRBV3-2) with TRBJ1-2, with 8 bases aligning to TRBD1. This CDR3 has 15 amino acids. V lost 1 base to trimming and J lost 5 bases; unmatched junction nucleotides: 6. Germline CDR1 and CDR2: LGHDT and YNNKEL (reference sequence). The CDR3 DNA reads as TGTGCCAGCAGCCAAGCGTTGGGACAGGAATATGGCTACACCTTC. Its translation is CASSQALGQEYGYTF.